This T cell receptor beta chain was retrieved from a study of CD8 T cells in ankylosing spondylitis. Trimming at V came to 5 bases and at J to 4 bases, leaving 6 bases not matched to a gene. The CDR3 spans 16 residues. Findings of the study overall: CD8+ by phenotype, disease-linked clones were relatively rare in peripheral blood. What appeared characteristic of ankylosing spondylitis blood was a TCR beta motif of 7 or 8 highly homologous variants.

Each CDR3 protein gets one entry after TCRdb re-called the 5' RACE reads with MiXCR. Altogether about 450,000 distinct CDR3 sequences are present, 26% being singletons, with the ten largest covering about 0.9%. Ten or more counts support this clonotype. Its target is not known. The chain is built from TRBV12-3 or TRBV12-4 and TRBJ2-2; 11 bases line up with TRBD2. The sample taken for sequencing was blood, either unsorted or a sorted T cell fraction (not recorded which). The origin of this receptor is a male donor with ankylosing spondylitis. CDR3 amino acids: CASSVLAGGGTGELFF. The CDR3 DNA follows: TGTGCCAGCAGTGTCTTAGCGGGAGGGGGCACCGGGGAGCTGTTTTTT.